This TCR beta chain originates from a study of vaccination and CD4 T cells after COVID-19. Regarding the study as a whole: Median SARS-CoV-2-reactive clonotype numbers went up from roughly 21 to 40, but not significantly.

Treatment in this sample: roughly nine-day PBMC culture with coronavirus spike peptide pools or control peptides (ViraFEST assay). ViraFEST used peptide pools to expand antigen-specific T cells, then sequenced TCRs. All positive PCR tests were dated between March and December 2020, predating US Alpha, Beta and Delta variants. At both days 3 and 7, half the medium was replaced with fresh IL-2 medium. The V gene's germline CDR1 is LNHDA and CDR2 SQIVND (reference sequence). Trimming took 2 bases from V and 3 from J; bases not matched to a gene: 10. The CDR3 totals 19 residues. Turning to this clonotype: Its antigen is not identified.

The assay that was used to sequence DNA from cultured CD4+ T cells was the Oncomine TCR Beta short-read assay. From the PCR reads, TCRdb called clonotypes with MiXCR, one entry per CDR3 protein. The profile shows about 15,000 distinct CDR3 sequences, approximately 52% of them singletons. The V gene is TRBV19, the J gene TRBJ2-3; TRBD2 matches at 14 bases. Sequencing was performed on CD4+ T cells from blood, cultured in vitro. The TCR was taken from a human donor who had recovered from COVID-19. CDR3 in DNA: TGTGCCAGTAGTATACCGGGACTAGCGGGAGATGGTGGGACAGATACGCAGTATTTT. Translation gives CASSIPGLAGDGGTDTQYF.